The 23 T cell receptor beta chains given below trace back to one sample, sequenced in a study of blood T cell repertoires in COVID-19. TCRdb's copy holds only in-frame clones and misses some; the assay was immunoSEQ multiplex PCR. The sample has under 250,000 clones, roughly 85% seen once. The specimen was peripheral blood. The origin of the receptors is a woman in her 70s with COVID-19, enrolled during active disease.

The gene calls are TRBV5-5 and TRBJ1-4, with 7 positions matching TRBD1. Germline V gene data show CDR1 as SGHKS and CDR2 as YYEKEE (reference sequence). The junction had 6 bases not matched to a gene; V was cut back by 0 bases and J by 7 bases. This CDR3 has 15 residues. The CDR3: CASSLEGQWGEKLFF. The CDR3, as DNA: TGTGCCAGCAGCTTGGAGGGACAGTGGGGTGAAAAACTGTTTTTT.

The gene calls are TRBV5-1 and TRBJ1-1; tentatively, D is TRBD1 (6 bases). The CDR3 is made up of 15 amino acids. In germline, CDR1 is SGHRS, CDR2 YFSETQ. The V end was cut by 5 bases, the J end by 6 bases, with 20 bases between. The CDR3 loop is CASRETGTKGAEAFF. The CDR3 DNA reads TGCGCCAGCAGGGAAACCGGGACAAAAGGAGCTGAAGCTTTCTTT.

This chain connects TRBV28 to TRBJ1-1, with D unresolved. Germline CDR1 MDHEN, CDR2 SYDVKM. The V and J ends lost 8 bases and 1 base respectively, with 5 bases between them. The CDR3 length is 11 residues. CDR3 sequence (DNA): TGTGCCAGCCGGGGGAACACTGAAGCTTTCTTT. Translating it yields CASRGNTEAFF.

This chain links TRBV6-5 with TRBJ1-5, with TRBD1 matching 9 bases. The CDR3 length is 13 residues. Germline assignment: CDR1 MNHEY and CDR2 SVGAGI. V shed 6 bases and J 7 bases; nucleotides not matched to a gene: 4. CDR3 in amino acids: CASRGDRDQPQHF. The CDR3 DNA reads as TGTGCCAGCAGGGGGGACAGGGACCAGCCCCAGCATTTT.

This rearrangement joins TRBV5-8 to TRBJ1-2; unclear D gene. Germline V gives CDR1 SGHTS, CDR2 YDEGEE. The CDR3 length is 14 residues. Trimming shortened V by 3 bases and J by 4 bases, and 13 bases separated the two germline ends. The CDR3 bases are TGTGCCAGCAGCTCATATCACGGGTTCTATGGCTACACCTTC. Protein product: CASSSYHGFYGYTF. Drawing the rest from reference TRBV5-8 and TRBJ1-2, the complete variable domain is EAGVTQSPTHLIKTRGQQATLRCSPISGHTSVYWYQQALGLGLQFLLWYDEGEERNRGNFPPRFSGRQFPNYSSELNVNALELEDSALYLCASSSYHGFYGYTFGSGTRLTVV.

This clone has only a few counts. V is TRBV18 and J is TRBJ2-7, with 9 bases fitting TRBD2. Germline V CDR1 and CDR2: KGHSH, LQKENI. The CDR3 has 18 amino acids. V lost 2 bases and J lost 4; bases outside the gene matches: 15. Written as DNA, the CDR3 is TGTGCCAGCTCACCATTCTCTAGCGGGAACCTAGGGGCGTACGAGCAGTACTTC. Translated, it gives CASSPFSSGNLGAYEQYF. Based on the CDR3 plus reference TRBV18 and TRBJ2-7, the full variable domain is NAGVMQNPRHLVRRRGQEARLRCSPMKGHSHVYWYRQLPEEGLKFMVYLQKENIIDESGMPKERFSAEFPKEGPSILRIQQVVRGDSAAYFCASSPFSSGNLGAYEQYFGPGTRLTVT.

The table lists this clone with a few counts. J is TRBJ2-7 and V is TRBV3-1 (or the pseudogene TRBV3-2), with 8 bases identical to TRBD1. The CDR3 spans 15 residues. Germline CDR1 and CDR2: LGHDT and YNNKEL (reference sequence). The J segment lost 2 bases and the V segment lost 5 bases, leaving 8 bases of the junction unmatched. CDR3 residues: CASSAWDRRAYEQYF. Here the CDR3 DNA reads TGTGCCAGCAGCGCCTGGGACAGGAGGGCCTACGAGCAGTACTTC.

V gene TRBV16 combines with J gene TRBJ1-2, with D possibly matching TRBD1 (5 bases). The CDR3 spans 14 residues. Per the germline V gene, CDR1 is KGHSY and CDR2 is FQNENV. V was pared by 4 bases and J by 7 bases, with 16 bases between. The CDR3: CASSPLGAGGGYTF. In nucleotides, the CDR3 is TGTGCCAGCAGCCCTCTAGGGGCGGGAGGTGGCTACACCTTC.

Regarding this clone: The junction differs from germline at one of its ends, possibly a read error. The chain uses TRBV7-7 and TRBJ2-2; D not resolved. The CDR3 covers 14 residues. In germline, CDR1 is SSHAT, CDR2 FNYEAQ (reference sequence). The CDR3 sequence is CASSLSVLTGELFF. The CDR3 DNA sequence: TGTGCTAGCAGCTTATCGGTACTCACCGGGGAGCTGTTTTTT.

The chain uses TRBV7-8 and TRBJ2-1; D gene ambiguous. CDR3 length: 14 residues. The V and J ends lost 2 bases and 0 bases respectively, with 5 bases between them. Germline CDR1 is SGHVS and CDR2 is FQNEAQ. CDR3 amino acids: CASSLTASYNEQFF. CDR3 DNA sequence: TGTGCCAGCAGCTTAACAGCCTCCTACAATGAGCAGTTCTTC.

The chain employs TRBV9 and TRBJ2-5; no definite D call. Per germline, CDR1 SGDLS and CDR2 YYNGEE. The CDR3 is made up of 17 amino acids. V was shortened by 0 bases and J by 2 bases, with 17 bases between the two germline ends. CDR3 protein: CASSVGNSRPVQETQYF. CDR3 coding DNA: TGTGCCAGCAGCGTAGGTAATTCTAGGCCAGTACAAGAGACCCAGTACTTC.

V and J are TRBV6-5 and TRBJ1-1, with D unresolved. This CDR3 is 13 amino acids long. CDR1 and CDR2 (germline): MNHEY, SVGAGI. The V end was cut by 6 bases, the J end by 10 bases, with 18 bases between. CDR3 in DNA: TGTGCCAGCAGGGAGGACTTTTCTCTGGGAGCTTTCTTT. It is translated as CASREDFSLGAFF.

The rearrangement joins TRBV11-2 to TRBJ2-2; D is unresolved. CDR3 length: 13 residues. Trimming stripped 6 bases from V and 8 bases from J, with 13 bases between. Germline assignment: CDR1 SGHAT and CDR2 FQNNGV. For the CDR3, the DNA is TGTGCCAGCAGTCAACCTCGAGATGGGGAGCTGTTTTTT. Translating it yields CASSQPRDGELFF.

V usage is TRBV14 and J usage is TRBJ1-2; D call uncertain. This CDR3 region has 12 residues. Germline V CDR1 and CDR2: SGHDN, FVKESK. The V end was cut by 2 bases, the J end by 3 bases, with 4 bases between. CDR3 coding DNA: TGTGCCAGCAGCCAAACGGACTATGGCTACACCTTC. This sequence encodes CASSQTDYGYTF.

This chain uses TRBV4-2 with TRBJ2-6; D gene unclear. Germline V gene data show CDR1 as LGHNA and CDR2 as YNFKEQ. The CDR3 has 16 residues. Trimming stripped 4 bases from V and 1 base from J, with 11 bases between. CDR3 sequence reads: CASSPVGSSGANVLTF. The CDR3 DNA follows: TGTGCCAGCAGCCCAGTCGGGTCGTCTGGGGCCAACGTCCTGACTTTC.

This clone was seen only a few times. Additional DNA sequences in this sample encode the identical CDR3. This chain connects TRBV19 to TRBJ2-5; maybe TRBD1 (6 bases). Germline values: CDR1 LNHDA, CDR2 SQIVND (reference sequence). V was clipped by 2 bases and J by 4 bases, with 8 bases between them. The CDR3 has 13 residues. The CDR3 loop is CASSINRAETQYF. CDR3 in DNA: TGTGCCAGTAGTATAAACAGGGCAGAGACCCAGTACTTC.

CDR3 amino acids: CASSQYRANYGYTF. In DNA form, the CDR3 reads TGCGCCAGCAGCCAATACAGGGCCAACTATGGCTACACCTTC. The chain joins TRBV4-3 to TRBJ1-2, with D possibly matching TRBD1 (6 bases). This CDR3 spans 14 amino acids. CDR1 and CDR2 (germline): LGHNA, YSLEER. V lost 2 bases and J lost 2, with 9 bases in between.

This chain links TRBV5-4 with TRBJ2-7; D is possibly TRBD1 (5 bases). The V and J ends lost 0 bases and 2 bases respectively, with 12 bases between them. Germline CDR1 SGHNT, CDR2 YYREEE (reference sequence). The CDR3 length is 15 residues. CDR3 loop: CASSLGTLVTYEQYF. CDR3 nucleotide sequence: TGTGCCAGCAGCTTGGGGACACTCGTAACCTACGAGCAGTACTTC.

J is TRBJ2-3 and V is TRBV6-5; 9 positions agree with TRBD2. J lost 3 bases, V lost 7 bases, and 8 bases had no gene match. The V gene's germline CDR1 is MNHEY and CDR2 SVGAGI. The CDR3 consists of 15 residues. In nucleotides, the CDR3 is TGTGCCAGCAATCTTGCGGGAGGGCCAACAGATACGCAGTATTTT. Its protein product is CASNLAGGPTDTQYF.

V gene TRBV2 combines with J gene TRBJ1-5; 7 bases fit TRBD1. With 5 bases clipped from V and 2 bases from J, the junction kept 6 bases outside the gene matches. The CDR3 runs 15 residues. Germline assignment: CDR1 SNHLY and CDR2 FYNNEI. This CDR3 is CASSRRDSGNQPQHF. The CDR3, as DNA: TGTGCCAGCAGTCGTCGGGACAGTGGCAATCAGCCCCAGCATTTT.

V gene TRBV14 combines with J gene TRBJ2-1, with 7 bases that match TRBD1. The CDR3 consists of 16 residues. With 7 bases clipped from V and 4 bases from J, the junction kept 13 bases outside the gene matches. CDR1 is SGHDN, CDR2 FVKESK, per germline. The chain's CDR3 is CASTKSGQQRYNEQFF. In nucleotides, the CDR3 is TGTGCCAGCACCAAATCGGGACAGCAAAGATACAATGAGCAGTTCTTC.

V and J are TRBV9 and TRBJ2-2, with D unresolved. The germline CDR1 and CDR2 sequences are SGDLS and YYNGEE. The V end was cut by 3 bases, the J end by 7 bases, with 7 bases between. This CDR3 is built from 12 residues. CDR3 amino acids: CASSAVFGELFF. CDR3 DNA: TGTGCCAGCAGCGCGGTGTTCGGGGAGCTGTTTTTT.

V and J are TRBV6-2 or TRBV6-3 and TRBJ1-1; D possibly corresponds to TRBD1 (5 bases). CDR1 MNHEY and CDR2 SVGEGT come from the germline V gene. V was cut by 5 bases and J by 0 bases, with 7 bases left in between. CDR3 length: 13 amino acids. The CDR3 DNA reads as TGTGCCAGCAGTAAGGGGTTGAACACTGAAGCTTTCTTT. This gives the protein CASSKGLNTEAFF.